This T cell receptor (beta chain) was captured by sequencing in a study of Ad26.COV2.S vaccination and SARS-CoV-2 variants. Study information: Donor got 5x10^10 or 1x10^11 viral particles of Ad26.COV2.S.

Sample treatment: 15 to 20 received Ad26.COV2.S at low or high dose, single or two shots; roughly 5 received placebo; per-sample allocation not given. The investigators took samples on day 63 after the first vaccine or placebo injection. Germline CDR1 SGHTA, CDR2 FQGTGA. Germline trimming cut 0 bases from V and 9 bases from J; bases unmatched to any gene: 11. This CDR3 is built from 16 residues. Measured with immunoSEQ multiplex PCR; TCRdb has only the in-frame clones, and not every one. The sample lists about 350,000 clones; about nine tenths were seen once. To note about this clone: What it binds is not known.

Notes on the study in general: Substantial post-vaccination breadth of spike-specific CD8+ and CD4+ T cell responses was reported.

This TCR derives from a person aged 18 to 59 who received the Ad26.COV2.S COVID-19 vaccine or a placebo. The sample consisted of peripheral blood, taken in a trial of Ad26.COV2.S vaccine versus placebo. The chain is built from TRBV7-3 and TRBJ2-1, with TRBD2 identical over 7 bases. The CDR3 coding sequence is TGTGCCAGCAGCTTAACTAGTGGGAGGGCTGGGAGTGAGCAGTTCTTC. Translation: CASSLTSGRAGSEQFF.